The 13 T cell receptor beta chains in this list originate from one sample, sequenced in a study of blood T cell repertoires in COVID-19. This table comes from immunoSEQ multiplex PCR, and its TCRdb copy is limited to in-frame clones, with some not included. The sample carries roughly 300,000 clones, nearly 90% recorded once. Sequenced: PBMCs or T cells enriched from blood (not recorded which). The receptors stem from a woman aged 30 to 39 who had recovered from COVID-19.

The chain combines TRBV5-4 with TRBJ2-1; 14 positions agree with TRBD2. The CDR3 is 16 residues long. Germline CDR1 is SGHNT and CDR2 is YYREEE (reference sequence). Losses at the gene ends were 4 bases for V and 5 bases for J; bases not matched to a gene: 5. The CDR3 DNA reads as TGTGCCAGCAGCCTGGGACTAGCGGGGGCCGACAATGAGCAGTTCTTC. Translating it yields CASSLGLAGADNEQFF.

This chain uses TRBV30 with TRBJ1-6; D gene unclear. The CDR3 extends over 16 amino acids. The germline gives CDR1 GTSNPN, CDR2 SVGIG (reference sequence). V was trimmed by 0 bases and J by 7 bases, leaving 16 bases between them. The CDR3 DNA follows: TGTGCCTGGAGTGTACGGGGTTGGGGTAGGAATTCACCCCTCCACTTT. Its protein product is CAWSVRGWGRNSPLHF.

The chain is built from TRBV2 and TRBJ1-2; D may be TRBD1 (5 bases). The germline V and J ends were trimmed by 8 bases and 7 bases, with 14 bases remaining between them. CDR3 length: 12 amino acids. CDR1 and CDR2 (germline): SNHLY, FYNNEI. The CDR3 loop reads CASPLPQGGYTF. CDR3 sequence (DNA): TGTGCCAGCCCCCTTCCCCAGGGTGGCTACACCTTC.

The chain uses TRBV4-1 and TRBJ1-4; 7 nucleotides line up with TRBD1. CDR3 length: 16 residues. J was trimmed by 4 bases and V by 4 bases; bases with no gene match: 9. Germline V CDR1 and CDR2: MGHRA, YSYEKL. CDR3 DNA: TGCGCCAGCAGCCGCCTTCCAGGGGGGAATAATGAAAAACTGTTTTTT. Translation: CASSRLPGGNNEKLFF.

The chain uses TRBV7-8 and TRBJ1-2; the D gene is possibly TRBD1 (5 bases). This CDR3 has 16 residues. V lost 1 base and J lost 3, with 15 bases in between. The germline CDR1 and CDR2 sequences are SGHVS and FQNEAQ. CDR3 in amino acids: CASSLEDSRLYYGYTF. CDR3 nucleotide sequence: TGTGCCAGCAGCTTAGAAGACAGCAGACTTTACTATGGCTACACCTTC.

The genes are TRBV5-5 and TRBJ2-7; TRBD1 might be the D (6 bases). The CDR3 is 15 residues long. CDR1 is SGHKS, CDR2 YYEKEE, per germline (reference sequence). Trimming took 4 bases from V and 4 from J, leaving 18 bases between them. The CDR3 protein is CASSATGNGAYEQYF. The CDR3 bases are TGTGCCAGCAGCGCAACAGGGAACGGAGCGTACGAGCAGTACTTC. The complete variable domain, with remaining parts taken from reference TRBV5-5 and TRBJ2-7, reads DAGVTQSPTHLIKTRGQQVTLRCSPISGHKSVSWYQQVLGQGPQFIFQYYEKEERGRGNFPDRFSARQFPNYSSELNVNALLLGDSALYLCASSATGNGAYEQYFGPGTRLTVT.

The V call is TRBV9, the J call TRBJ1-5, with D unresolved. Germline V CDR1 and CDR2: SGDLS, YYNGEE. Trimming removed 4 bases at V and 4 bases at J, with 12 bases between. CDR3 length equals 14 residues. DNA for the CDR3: TGTGCCAGCAGCCCCAGCGGGGTAAATCAGCCCCAGCATTTT. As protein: CASSPSGVNQPQHF.

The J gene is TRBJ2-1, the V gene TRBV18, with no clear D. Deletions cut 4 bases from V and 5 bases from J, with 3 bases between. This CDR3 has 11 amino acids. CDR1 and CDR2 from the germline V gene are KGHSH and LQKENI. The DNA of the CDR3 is TGTGCCAGCTCACGTAACAATGAGCAGTTCTTC. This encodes CASSRNNEQFF.

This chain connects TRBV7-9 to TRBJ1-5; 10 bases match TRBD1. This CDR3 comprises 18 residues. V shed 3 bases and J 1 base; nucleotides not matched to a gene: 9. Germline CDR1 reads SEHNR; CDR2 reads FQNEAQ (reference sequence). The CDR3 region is CASSFGTGVLGSNQPQHF. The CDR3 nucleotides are TGTGCCAGCAGCTTTGGGACAGGGGTCCTCGGGAGCAATCAGCCCCAGCATTTT.

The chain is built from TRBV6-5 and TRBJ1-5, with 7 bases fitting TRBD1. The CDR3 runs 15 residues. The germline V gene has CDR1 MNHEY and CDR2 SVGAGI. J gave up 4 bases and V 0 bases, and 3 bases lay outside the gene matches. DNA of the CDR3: TGTGCCAGCAGTTACTCAGGGGGCGGGAATCAGCCCCAGCATTTT. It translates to CASSYSGGGNQPQHF.

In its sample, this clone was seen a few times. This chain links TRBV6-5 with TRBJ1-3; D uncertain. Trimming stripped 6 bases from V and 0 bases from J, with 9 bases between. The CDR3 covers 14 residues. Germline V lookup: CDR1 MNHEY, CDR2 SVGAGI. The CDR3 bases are TGTGCCAGCAGCGACGGAGACTCTGGAAACACCATATATTTT. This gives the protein CASSDGDSGNTIYF.

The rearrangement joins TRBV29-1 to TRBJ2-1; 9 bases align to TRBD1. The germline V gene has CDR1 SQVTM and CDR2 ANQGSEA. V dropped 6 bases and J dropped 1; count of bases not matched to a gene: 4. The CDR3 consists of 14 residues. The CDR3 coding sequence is TGCAGCGTACGCGGACAGGGGTCCTACAATGAGCAGTTCTTC. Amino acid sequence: CSVRGQGSYNEQFF.

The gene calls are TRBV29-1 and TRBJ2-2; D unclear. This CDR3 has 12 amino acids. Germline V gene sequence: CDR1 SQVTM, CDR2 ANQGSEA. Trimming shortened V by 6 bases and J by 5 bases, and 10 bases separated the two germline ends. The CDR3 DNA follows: TGCAGCGTCGATTGGGCTACCGGGGAGCTGTTTTTT. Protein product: CSVDWATGELFF.